These 25 T cell receptor beta chains were sequenced from one sample in a study of cytomegalovirus exposure and HLA in healthy donors. The data were produced by immunoSEQ multiplex PCR, yet TCRdb's version contains in-frame clones alone and is incomplete. The sample includes 55,000 to 80,000 clones, about 95% of them seen just once. Sample: PBMCs. The receptors originated from a man aged 18-30 years in good health and CMV-seronegative.

The chain uses TRBV7-2 and TRBJ1-4; D may be TRBD1 (6 bases). This CDR3 has 15 residues. Germline CDR1 and CDR2: SGHTA and FQGNSA. Trimming removed 2 bases at V and 3 bases at J, with 10 bases between. CDR3 amino acids: CASSLQGPANEKLFF. The CDR3 DNA reads TGTGCCAGCAGCTTACAGGGGCCCGCTAATGAAAAACTGTTTTTT.

This chain connects TRBV11-3 to TRBJ2-3; maybe TRBD1 (6 bases). Trimming stripped 8 bases from V and 5 bases from J, with 14 bases between. The CDR3 covers 13 residues. Per the germline V gene, CDR1 is SGHNT and CDR2 is YENEEA. CDR3 sequence: CASSQGNLDTQYF. CDR3 in DNA: TGTGCCAGCTCCCAGGGGAACCTAGATACGCAGTATTTT.

This clone was observed once. The J gene is TRBJ1-1, the V gene TRBV27, with unresolved D. The germline V gene encodes CDR1 MNHEY and CDR2 SMNVEV (reference sequence). V was clipped by 4 bases and J by 8 bases, with 11 bases between them. The CDR3 is 12 residues long. The CDR3 region is CASSSTPMEAFF. The CDR3 nucleotides are TGTGCCAGCAGTTCCACCCCTATGGAAGCTTTCTTT.

V is TRBV16 and J is TRBJ1-2, with TRBD1 matching 7 bases. The length of the CDR3 is 14 residues. V lost 0 bases, J lost 6 bases, and 4 bases stayed unmatched. Germline CDR1 KGHSY, CDR2 FQNENV. The CDR3 DNA follows: TGTGCCAGCAGCCAATCGGGGACAGCCCATGGCTACACCTTC. Its translation: CASSQSGTAHGYTF.

The chain employs TRBV9 and TRBJ1-2, with D perhaps TRBD1 (5 bases). Germline CDR1 SGDLS, CDR2 YYNGEE. The length of the CDR3 is 15 residues. V gave up 4 bases and J gave up 4 bases, with 17 bases separating them. CDR3 coding DNA: TGTGCCAGCAGCAAAGAGGGAGGGGTTCCCTATGGCTACACCTTC. Translation gives CASSKEGGVPYGYTF. The full variable domain, its missing parts supplied by reference TRBV9 and TRBJ1-2, is DSGVTQTPKHLITATGQRVTLRCSPRSGDLSVYWYQQSLDQGLQFLIQYYNGEERAKGNILERFSAQQFPDLHSELNLSSLELGDSALYFCASSKEGGVPYGYTFGSGTRLTVV.

The V call is TRBV2, the J call TRBJ2-3; possibly TRBD2 for D (5 bases). The CDR3 totals 14 residues. The germline V gene has CDR1 SNHLY and CDR2 FYNNEI. V lost 7 bases and J 0 bases, leaving 11 bases between the germline ends. CDR3 region: CASKDFYSTDTQYF. The DNA for the CDR3 is TGTGCCAGCAAGGACTTTTATAGCACAGATACGCAGTATTTT. Filled out from reference TRBV2 and TRBJ2-3, the complete variable domain reads EPEVTQTPSHQVTQMGQEVILRCVPISNHLYFYWYRQILGQKVEFLVSFYNNEISEKSEIFDDQFSVERPDGSNFTLKIRSTKLEDSAMYFCASKDFYSTDTQYFGPGTRLTVL.

The V and J genes are TRBV2 and TRBJ2-1; TRBD2 aligns across 7 bases. Germline CDR1 is SNHLY and CDR2 is FYNNEI. Losses at the gene ends were 7 bases for V and 5 bases for J; bases not matched to a gene: 8. The CDR3 extends over 14 amino acids. CDR3 sequence: CASKAGGMNNEQFF. In nucleotides, the CDR3 is TGTGCCAGCAAAGCCGGGGGGATGAACAATGAGCAGTTCTTC.

V gene TRBV4-3 combines with J gene TRBJ2-3; 9 nucleotides line up with TRBD2. The CDR3 length is 16 residues. Germline loops: CDR1 LGHNA, CDR2 YSLEER. After removal of 8 bases from V and 2 bases from J, the junction contained 11 bases not matched to a gene. CDR3 in amino acids: CASGALSSGDTDTQYF. DNA of the CDR3: TGCGCCAGCGGGGCCTTGTCTAGCGGGGACACAGATACGCAGTATTTT.

This clone was recorded only once. The rearrangement links TRBV27 to TRBJ2-1; TRBD1 matches 8 bases. J lost 5 bases, V lost 5 bases, and 8 bases had no gene match. The length of the CDR3 is 15 residues. Germline assignment: CDR1 MNHEY and CDR2 SMNVEV (reference sequence). CDR3 loop: CASSLRTGYDNEQFF. DNA for the CDR3: TGTGCCAGCAGTCTCCGGACAGGGTATGACAATGAGCAGTTCTTC.

The J gene is TRBJ2-7, the V gene TRBV5-1, with 10 bases matching TRBD2. This CDR3 region has 16 residues. CDR1 is SGHRS and CDR2 is YFSETQ in the germline V gene. J gave up 6 bases and V 5 bases, and 14 bases lay outside the gene matches. In nucleotides, the CDR3 is TGCGCCAGCAGAGGGGAAGCGCCTAGCGGGGGAGTCGAGCAGTACTTC. Protein: CASRGEAPSGGVEQYF.

The chain links TRBV15 to TRBJ2-2, with TRBD1 as a possible D gene (5 bases). V shed 10 bases and J shed 1 base, with 13 bases lying between them. CDR1 is LNHNV, CDR2 YYDKDF, per germline (reference sequence). The CDR3 is made up of 14 amino acids. In nucleotides, the CDR3 is TGTGCCATCTCACAGGCGAGGAACACCGGGGAGCTGTTTTTT. Translated, it gives CAISQARNTGELFF.

The rearrangement links TRBV7-9 to TRBJ1-2; weak D call: TRBD1 (5 bases). The germline V and J ends were trimmed by 6 bases and 8 bases, with 19 bases remaining between them. Germline-derived CDR1 and CDR2 are SEHNR and FQNEAQ (reference sequence). The CDR3 is made up of 14 amino acids. The chain's CDR3 is CASRLGVSAIGYTF. The CDR3 bases are TGTGCCAGCAGGCTAGGGGTTTCGGCTATCGGCTACACCTTC.

The chain couples TRBV28 to TRBJ1-1, with a possible D match to TRBD1 (6 bases). Trimming left V 8 bases short and J 5 bases short, with 24 bases between. The CDR3 consists of 16 residues. Germline-derived CDR1 and CDR2 are MDHEN and SYDVKM. CDR3 nucleotides: TGTGCCAGCGGGTGGCCGGCCTCAGGGGCGCTGACTGAAGCTTTCTTT. This encodes CASGWPASGALTEAFF.

The chain has TRBV27 and TRBJ2-2; D is unclear. Germline CDR1 is MNHEY and CDR2 is SMNVEV (reference sequence). The CDR3 has 12 residues. V gave up 5 bases and J gave up 3 bases, with 4 bases separating them. CDR3 loop: CASSPYTGELFF. CDR3 coding DNA: TGTGCCAGCAGTCCCTACACCGGGGAGCTGTTTTTT.

The J gene is TRBJ1-3, the V gene TRBV7-9; the D gene is possibly TRBD1 (5 bases). Trimming cost V 1 base and J 4 bases, with 11 bases left between them. This CDR3 is 15 amino acids long. Germline V gene lookup returns CDR1 SEHNR and CDR2 FQNEAQ (reference sequence). CDR3: CASSLGQGGGNTIYF. The DNA for the CDR3 is TGTGCCAGCAGCTTAGGCCAGGGCGGAGGAAACACCATATATTTT. Using reference TRBV7-9 and TRBJ1-3 for the parts outside the CDR3, the full variable domain is DTGVSQNPRHKITKRGQNVTFRCDPISEHNRLYWYRQTLGQGPEFLTYFQNEAQLEKSRLLSDRFSAERPKGSFSTLEIQRTEQGDSAMYLCASSLGQGGGNTIYFGEGSWLTVV.

This chain joins TRBV7-8 and TRBJ1-4; TRBD1 matches at 8 bases. J lost 3 bases, V lost 4 bases, and 7 bases had no gene match. The germline V gene encodes CDR1 SGHVS and CDR2 FQNEAQ. The CDR3 has 16 residues. The CDR3 loop reads CASSSFQGAANEKLFF. The CDR3 region has the DNA TGTGCCAGCAGCTCTTTCCAGGGGGCGGCTAATGAAAAACTGTTTTTT.

J is TRBJ1-3 and V is TRBV28, with 7 bases that match TRBD1. The CDR3 runs 19 residues. Germline assignment: CDR1 MDHEN and CDR2 SYDVKM. With V trimmed by 4 bases and J by 0 bases, 15 bases remained unmatched. CDR3 region: CASSSHFTRQGGSGNTIYF. DNA of the CDR3: TGTGCCAGCAGTTCCCACTTCACCCGACAGGGTGGCTCTGGAAACACCATATATTTT.

Only one count was recorded for this clone. The J gene is TRBJ1-2, the V gene TRBV14, with TRBD1 identical over 10 bases. J gave up 0 bases and V 1 base, and 11 bases lay outside the gene matches. There are 19 residues in the CDR3. From germline, CDR1 is SGHDN and CDR2 FVKESK. The CDR3 bases are TGTGCCAGCAGCCAAGCCTTGACAGGGGGCGCGGACACTAACTATGGCTACACCTTC. As protein: CASSQALTGGADTNYGYTF.

The gene calls are TRBV4-1 and TRBJ2-7; D might be TRBD2 (6 bases). V lost 1 base, J lost 4 bases, and 14 bases lay in between. Germline CDR1 reads MGHRA; CDR2 reads YSYEKL. This CDR3 comprises 15 residues. The CDR3 spells CASSQGDSMGYEQYF. CDR3 DNA: TGCGCCAGCAGCCAAGGGGACTCCATGGGGTACGAGCAGTACTTC.

The chain combines TRBV29-1 with TRBJ1-4; possibly TRBD1 for D (5 bases). Per germline, CDR1 SQVTM and CDR2 ANQGSEA. V was clipped by 4 bases and J by 5 bases, with 11 bases between them. The CDR3 consists of 13 residues. The CDR3 is CSVAGRVNEKLFF. CDR3 coding DNA: TGCAGCGTTGCGGGCAGGGTGAATGAAAAACTGTTTTTT.

The V gene is TRBV28, the J gene TRBJ2-7, with D maybe TRBD1 (6 bases). The V and J ends lost 7 bases and 2 bases respectively, with 15 bases between them. The CDR3 totals 14 residues. The germline gives CDR1 MDHEN, CDR2 SYDVKM. DNA of the CDR3: TGTGCCAGCATCTCTAGGGGGTCCCCCTACGAGCAGTACTTC. It is translated as CASISRGSPYEQYF.

The gene calls are TRBV2 and TRBJ1-2; D is unresolved. The CDR3 runs 14 residues. V lost 3 bases and J 3 bases, leaving 11 bases between the germline ends. Germline V gene lookup returns CDR1 SNHLY and CDR2 FYNNEI. The CDR3 DNA follows: TGTGCCAGCAGTGAGGCCCCCCAGGACTATGGCTACACCTTC. Its protein product is CASSEAPQDYGYTF.

This clone has only one observation. This rearrangement joins TRBV7-9 to TRBJ1-2; TRBD1 matches at 10 bases. Per germline, CDR1 SEHNR and CDR2 FQNEAQ (reference sequence). J was trimmed by 8 bases and V by 1 base; bases with no gene match: 7. This CDR3 has 15 residues. The CDR3 nucleotides are TGTGCCAGCAGCTTAGTGGGGACAGGGGAAAACGGCTACACCTTC. Amino acid sequence: CASSLVGTGENGYTF.

V and J are TRBV12-5 and TRBJ1-1, with 8 bases matching TRBD1. CDR3 length equals 16 residues. CDR1 LGHNT and CDR2 FRNRAP come from the germline V gene. The V and J ends lost 5 bases and 0 bases, in that order; junction bases with no gene match: 8. Here the CDR3 reads CASGLGTGNVNTEAFF. Written as DNA, the CDR3 is TGTGCTAGTGGTCTCGGGACAGGTAACGTGAACACTGAAGCTTTCTTT.

The chain joins TRBV9 to TRBJ2-5, with TRBD2 matching over 8 bases. The CDR3 runs to 15 residues. Looked up from germline, CDR1 is SGDLS and CDR2 is YYNGEE. Losses at the gene ends were 4 bases for V and 5 bases for J; bases not matched to a gene: 10. The CDR3 reads CASSPPGGAVETQYF. The DNA of the CDR3 is TGTGCCAGCAGCCCTCCGGGGGGGGCGGTTGAGACCCAGTACTTC.